This TCR beta chain was identified in a study of blood T cell repertoires in COVID-19. Across the study: Acute and convalescent COVID-19 specimens originated in the United States, Italy and Spain. In each case, the material was cDNA or gDNA derived from T cells, B-cell-depleted T cells, or PBMCs.

This clone was seen more than once but under ten times. The ends were cut back, 4 bases at V and 4 bases at J, with 20 bases in the middle. Per the germline V gene, CDR1 is SGHRS and CDR2 is YFSETQ. There are 17 residues in the CDR3. Some clones are missing from TCRdb's copy, which holds only in-frame ones; the method was immunoSEQ multiplex PCR. There are some 90,000 clones in the sample; approximately 89% occur only once, and about 2% lies in the top ten. The material sequenced was peripheral blood. The chain combines TRBV5-1 with TRBJ2-2, with D possibly matching TRBD1 (5 bases). The receptor comes from a man aged 50-59 years with acute or convalescent COVID-19. For the CDR3, the DNA is TGCGCCAGCAGCGATGGGTCAGGGCCTGTGGGCACCGGGGAGCTGTTTTTT. Protein: CASSDGSGPVGTGELFF. The variable domain in full, with the rest retrieved from reference TRBV5-1 and TRBJ2-2, is KAGVTQTPRYLIKTRGQQVTLSCSPISGHRSVSWYQQTPGQGLQFLFEYFSETQRNKGNFPGRFSGRQFSNSRSEMNVSTLELGDSALYLCASSDGSGPVGTGELFFGEGSRLTVL.